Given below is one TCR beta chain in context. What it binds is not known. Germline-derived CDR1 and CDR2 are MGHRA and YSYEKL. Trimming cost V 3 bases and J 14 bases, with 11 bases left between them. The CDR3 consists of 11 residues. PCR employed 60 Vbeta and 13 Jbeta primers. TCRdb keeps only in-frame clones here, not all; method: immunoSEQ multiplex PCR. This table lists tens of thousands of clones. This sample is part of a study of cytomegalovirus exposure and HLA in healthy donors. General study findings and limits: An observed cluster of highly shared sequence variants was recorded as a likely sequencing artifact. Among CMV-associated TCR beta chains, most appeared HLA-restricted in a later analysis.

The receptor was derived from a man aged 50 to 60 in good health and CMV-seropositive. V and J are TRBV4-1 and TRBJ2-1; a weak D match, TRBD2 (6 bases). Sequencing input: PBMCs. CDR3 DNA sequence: TGCGCCAGCAGCCAGGAGGGTTTGGAGTTCTTC. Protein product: CASSQEGLEFF.